This TCR beta chain was observed in a study of T cell responses to AZD1222 COVID-19 vaccine. Broader study findings: Spike as a whole was targeted by vaccine-associated CD4 TCRs, dominant at 160-218 and 743-854. Nearly half of the spike-specific TCRs reportedly recognize variant regions that carry no mutations.

Germline trimming cut 5 bases from V and 6 bases from J; bases unmatched to any gene: 3. Germline CDR1 reads MNHNY; CDR2 reads SVGAGI (reference sequence). The CDR3 has 12 residues. Sequencing was performed with immunoSEQ multiplex PCR; in TCRdb, only in-frame clones are kept and a portion is missing. The top ten clones hold 1.4% of a sample with 100,000 or so clones, around 84% of them seen once. This clone has a handful of counts. Its antigen is as yet unknown. The sequences come from peripheral blood, collected on day 0 of AZD1222 vaccination. The chain has TRBV6-6 and TRBJ1-2; 7 nucleotides align to TRBD1. This TCR was sampled from an adult in good health. The CDR3 DNA is TGTGCCAGCAGTCCCACAGGGGATGGCTACACCTTC. This codes for CASSPTGDGYTF.